This T cell receptor beta chain was captured by sequencing in a study of blood T cells in healthy people across ages. Study at large: About one barcoded TCR beta cDNA was captured per two T cells. The study's findings and limits: TCR beta diversity per million T cells fell roughly linearly with age.

Of note for this clonotype: The antigen is undetermined.

Germline lookup yields CDR1 LGHNA and CDR2 YNFKEQ. Deletions cut 1 base from V and 6 bases from J, with 13 bases between. The CDR3 contains 16 residues. Donation came from healthy Caucasian individuals in Russia who were aged about 6 to 90. The authors drew roughly 9.8 milliliters of peripheral blood from each donor. Combining a sample-barcoded 5' primer with a J-beta primer mix, a second PCR ran for roughly 6 to 12 cycles. Each CDR3 protein gets one entry after TCRdb re-called the 5' RACE reads with MiXCR. The data contain approximately 790,000 distinct CDR3 sequences, around two thirds of them singletons.

The sequenced material came from blood. The chain carries TRBV4-2 and TRBJ1-6; weak D call: TRBD1 (6 bases). This TCR was recovered from a young man in good health. The CDR3 nucleotides are TGTGCCAGCAGCCAAGGGACGGGGGCCCCTAATTCACCCCTCCACTTT. It yields the protein CASSQGTGAPNSPLHF.